Listed below are T cell receptor beta chains from one sample, sequenced in a study of CD8 T cells in ankylosing spondylitis. TCRdb ran MiXCR on the 5' RACE reads and lists one entry per CDR3 protein. The sample has about 300,000 distinct CDR3 sequences, roughly 20% seen once. The sample taken for sequencing was blood, either unsorted or a sorted T cell fraction (not recorded which). These receptors all come from a female donor with ankylosing spondylitis or in good health (not recorded which). Both conserved end residues are part of each CDR3. The order of the fields is clone size, J gene, D gene, V gene, CDR3 protein, CDR3 DNA. A D gene is named only where the DNA matches it firmly. A row's size may be missing; if present it is once, few, many or a size class.

>-|TRBJ2-1|TRBD2|TRBV24-1
CATSVGTRGYNEQFF
TGTGCCACCAGTGTCGGGACTAGAGGTTACAATGAGCAGTTCTTC
>few|TRBJ2-7|-|TRBV20-1
CSARDLGLGISYEQYF
TGCAGTGCTAGAGATCTTGGACTGGGAATCTCCTACGAGCAGTACTTC
>few|TRBJ2-1|TRBD2|TRBV7-2
CASSPLAGGAEQFF
TGTGCCAGCAGCCCCCTAGCGGGAGGGGCTGAGCAGTTCTTC
>-|TRBJ1-6|TRBD1|TRBV27
CASTTLRGRNSPLHF
TGTGCCAGCACGACGCTCAGGGGGCGAAACTCACCCCTCCACTTT
>few|TRBJ2-7|-|TRBV5-1
CASSWGGRASYEQYF
TGCGCCAGCAGCTGGGGAGGAAGGGCGTCCTACGAGCAGTACTTC
>few|TRBJ1-5|-|TRBV9
CASSPTEGQPQHF
TGTGCCAGCAGCCCCACTGAGGGACAGCCCCAGCATTTT
>few|TRBJ2-6|TRBD2|TRBV20-1
CSAPPGLAGLSGANVLTF
TGCAGTGCTCCCCCAGGACTAGCGGGTTTATCTGGGGCCAACGTCCTGACTTTC
>many|TRBJ1-5|TRBD1|TRBV20-1
CSARDREDQPQHF
TGCAGTGCCAGGGACAGGGAGGATCAGCCCCAGCATTTT
>few|TRBJ2-1|TRBD2|TRBV6-1
CASSEMSGGYNEQFF
TGTGCCAGCAGTGAAATGAGCGGGGGCTACAATGAGCAGTTCTTC
>few|TRBJ2-5|TRBD2|TRBV11-2
CASSLGLAGGPRGETQYF
TGTGCCAGCAGCTTAGGGTTAGCGGGAGGGCCGCGTGGAGAGACCCAGTACTTC
>-|TRBJ1-2|-|TRBV25-1
CASSEDYGYTF
TGTGCCAGCAGTGAGGACTATGGCTACACCTTC
>many|TRBJ1-4|-|TRBV7-9
CASTHVSGVTGEKLFF
TGTGCCAGCACCCACGTCAGTGGCGTTACGGGCGAAAAACTGTTTTTT
>few|TRBJ2-1|-|TRBV20-1
CSARLRGRSWDEQFF
TGCAGTGCTAGATTACGGGGGAGGAGTTGGGATGAGCAGTTCTTC
>-|TRBJ1-3|-|TRBV28
CASSFTNGNTIYF
TGTGCCAGCAGTTTCACCAACGGAAACACCATATATTTT
>few|TRBJ2-1|TRBD2|TRBV4-3
CASSQDLGRDNEQFF
TGCGCCAGCAGCCAAGATCTGGGGAGGGACAATGAGCAGTTCTTC
>few|TRBJ2-5|TRBD1|TRBV20-1
CSARGPGQGRETQYF
TGCAGTGCTAGAGGGCCGGGACAGGGTCGGGAGACCCAGTACTTC
>few|TRBJ2-2|TRBD1|TRBV5-8
CASSLAQGADTGELFF
TGTGCCAGCAGCTTGGCACAGGGGGCGGACACCGGGGAGCTGTTTTTT
>-|TRBJ2-1|-|TRBV7-2
CASSPGDISYNEQFF
TGTGCCAGCAGCCCCGGGGACATCTCCTACAATGAGCAGTTCTTC
>few|TRBJ2-2|TRBD1|TRBV10-3
CAISAGGAGTGELFF
TGTGCCATCAGCGCAGGGGGCGCGGGCACCGGGGAGCTGTTTTTT
>-|TRBJ2-1|-|TRBV27
CASSPTGTPLRGYNEQFF
TGTGCCAGCAGTCCTACCGGGACACCCCTTCGTGGATACAATGAGCAGTTCTTC
>once|TRBJ2-3|-|TRBV6-5
CASSSPQRATDTQYF
TGTGCCAGCAGTTCCCCGCAGAGGGCCACAGATACGCAGTATTTT
>few|TRBJ1-2|-|TRBV6-5
CASRRGYDGYTF
TGTGCCAGCAGAAGGGGGTACGATGGCTACACCTTC
>many|TRBJ2-7|-|TRBV20-1
CSAAGLNEQYF
TGCAGTGCGGCAGGGCTAAACGAGCAGTACTTC
>many|TRBJ1-5|-|TRBV27
CASSFRGTNQPQHF
TGTGCCAGCAGTTTCAGGGGTACCAATCAGCCCCAGCATTTT
>many|TRBJ2-7|TRBD2|TRBV29-1
CSVELAGVGEQYF
TGCAGCGTTGAACTAGCGGGAGTTGGAGAGCAGTACTTC
>-|TRBJ2-7|-|TRBV3-1
CASSQSTGSYEQYF
TGTGCCAGCAGCCAGTCGACAGGCAGCTACGAGCAGTACTTC
>few|TRBJ2-5|-|TRBV29-1
CSARGGLGTQYF
TGCAGCGCCAGGGGGGGGTTAGGGACCCAGTACTTC
>-|TRBJ2-1|TRBD2|TRBV5-6
CASSTRTSGWDEQFF
TGTGCCAGCAGCACCAGGACTAGCGGGTGGGATGAGCAGTTCTTC
>many|TRBJ2-7|TRBD2|TRBV7-9
CASSSFIAGSYEQYF
TGTGCCAGCAGCTCATTTATAGCGGGGTCCTACGAGCAGTACTTC